A single sample is the source of the 10 T cell receptor beta chains below, sequenced in a study of blood T cells in healthy people across ages. Through a sample-barcoded 5' primer and a J-beta primer mix, a second PCR was run for roughly 7 to 12 cycles. MiXCR was run by TCRdb on the 5' RACE reads, yielding one entry per CDR3 protein. The repertoire consists of around 700,000 distinct CDR3 sequences, with more than 20% occurring once and the leading ten covering just under 9.5%. This same sample was also part of a study on T cells of mothers and their children.

Sequenced material: blood. All receptors derive from a boy between 10 and 17 years old in good health.

The J gene is TRBJ1-4, the V gene TRBV7-9, with 8 bases aligning to TRBD1. CDR1 is SEHNR, CDR2 FQNEAQ, per germline (reference sequence). The CDR3 totals 15 residues. Trimming removed 3 bases from V and 6 bases from J; junction bases left unmatched: 6. The CDR3 sequence: CASSFPRGLDEKLFF. Written as DNA, the CDR3 is TGTGCCAGCAGCTTCCCCAGGGGGCTTGATGAAAAACTGTTTTTT.

This clonotype occurred a few times. The chain has TRBV19 and TRBJ1-6, with no clear D. The germline V gene has CDR1 LNHDA and CDR2 SQIVND (reference sequence). V dropped 2 bases and J dropped 7 bases, with 6 bases sitting between them. CDR3 length: 13 amino acids. In DNA, the CDR3 is TGTGCCAGTAGTATATCCAGCAATTCACCCCTCCACTTT. Amino acid sequence: CASSISSNSPLHF.

The V call is TRBV10-3, the J call TRBJ2-7; D is ambiguous. This CDR3 comprises 14 residues. Germline V CDR1 and CDR2: ENHRY, SYGVKD. V lost 2 bases and J lost 1, with 9 bases in between. The CDR3 DNA reads as TGTGCCATCAGTGAGACGGAGCCTTCCTACGAGCAGTACTTC. Amino acids: CAISETEPSYEQYF.

This rearrangement joins TRBV5-5 to TRBJ2-1; no clear D. The J call is doubtful: the DNA matches TRBJ2-7 better. This CDR3 has 14 amino acids. CDR1 SGHKS and CDR2 YYEKEE come from the germline V gene (reference sequence). The CDR3 loop is CASSSRVVSYEQYF. CDR3 bases: TGTGCCAGCAGCTCCCGGGTTGTGTCCTACGAGCAGTACTTC.

The sample holds a few counts of this clonotype. The rearrangement links TRBV7-6 to TRBJ2-1; TRBD2 matches 7 bases. Germline CDR1 is SGHVS and CDR2 is FNYEAQ. This CDR3 spans 14 amino acids. Trimming at V came to 3 bases and at J to 6 bases, leaving 5 bases not matched to a gene. CDR3 protein: CASSLSGGINEQFF. DNA of the CDR3: TGTGCCAGCAGCTTGTCGGGAGGAATCAATGAGCAGTTCTTC.

This chain links TRBV7-9 with TRBJ2-7; 8 bases map to TRBD2. The CDR3 totals 17 residues. CDR1 is SEHNR and CDR2 is FQNEAQ in the germline V gene (reference sequence). The trim removed 4 bases at V and 0 bases at J, leaving 11 bases unmatched. Here the CDR3 DNA reads TGTGCCAGCAGCTCTCTCGGAGCGGGGGCTCTCTCCTACGAGCAGTACTTC. Protein product: CASSSLGAGALSYEQYF.

This clonotype was found a few times. The J gene is TRBJ2-1, the V gene TRBV7-9; D ambiguous. The CDR3 totals 15 residues. With 3 bases removed from V and 4 bases from J, the gap between germline ends came to 13 bases. CDR1 is SEHNR and CDR2 is FQNEAQ in the germline V gene (reference sequence). The CDR3 is CASSFGGPLYNEQFF. The CDR3 DNA follows: TGTGCCAGCAGCTTCGGTGGCCCACTTTACAATGAGCAGTTCTTC.

The rearrangement links TRBV6-1 to TRBJ2-7; maybe TRBD2 (5 bases). Germline CDR1 and CDR2: MNHNS and SASEGT. This CDR3 spans 15 amino acids. V was cut by 0 bases and J by 0 bases, with 9 bases left in between. CDR3 sequence reads: CASSEARTYSYEQYF. CDR3 sequence (DNA): TGTGCCAGCAGTGAAGCGCGGACTTACTCCTACGAGCAGTACTTC.

This clonotype was picked up a small number of times. V and J are TRBV7-9 and TRBJ1-4; D perhaps matches TRBD1 (5 bases). The V gene lost 1 base and the J gene lost 6 bases, with 12 bases spanning the gap. Germline V gives CDR1 SEHNR, CDR2 FQNEAQ (reference sequence). The CDR3 spans 15 residues. This chain's CDR3 is CASSLGGAADEKLFF. The CDR3 DNA is TGTGCCAGCAGCTTAGGGGGCGCGGCAGATGAAAAACTGTTTTTT.

The J gene is TRBJ2-5, the V gene TRBV20-1; the D gene is possibly TRBD2 (6 bases). The V gene's germline CDR1 is DFQATT and CDR2 SNEGSKA (reference sequence). The CDR3 covers 14 residues. With 6 bases removed from V and 3 bases from J, the gap between germline ends came to 17 bases. CDR3 amino acids: CSAQRDPGEETQYF. The CDR3 nucleotides read TGCAGTGCCCAACGGGACCCGGGGGAAGAGACCCAGTACTTC.